A selection of T cell receptor beta chains follows, all from one sample in a study of blood T cell repertoires in COVID-19. Repertoires were generated with immunoSEQ multiplex PCR, while TCRdb's copy carries only in-frame clones and drops some. The data show about 360,000 clones, roughly 86% seen once. Material for sequencing was peripheral blood. These receptors came from a human donor in a cohort sampled during active COVID-19. Both conserved end residues are part of each CDR3. Each record gives: V gene, clone size, J gene, D gene, CDR3 DNA, CDR3 protein. A D gene is named only where the DNA matches it firmly. Only part of the rows carry a size: once, few, many, or a class if the clone is expanded.

V gene: TRBV11-1; clone size: NA; J gene: TRBJ2-7; D gene: NA; CDR3 DNA: TGTGCCAGCAGCCAAGAGGTGGAGCAGTACTTC; CDR3 protein: CASSQEVEQYF
V gene: TRBV19; clone size: NA; J gene: TRBJ2-7; D gene: NA; CDR3 DNA: TGTGCCAGTACCCTAGGTGTCAGGGAGGAGTACGAGCAGTACTTC; CDR3 protein: CASTLGVREEYEQYF
V gene: TRBV7-9; clone size: NA; J gene: TRBJ2-3; D gene: TRBD2; CDR3 DNA: TGTGCCAGCAGCGCAGGTTGGCGGGAGGGTTCAGATACGCAGTATTTT; CDR3 protein: CASSAGWREGSDTQYF
V gene: TRBV11-2; clone size: NA; J gene: TRBJ2-7; D gene: TRBD1; CDR3 DNA: TGTGCCAGCAGCCGGCCGGGACAGGGTGCCTACGAGCAGTACTTC; CDR3 protein: CASSRPGQGAYEQYF
V gene: TRBV27; clone size: NA; J gene: TRBJ2-7; D gene: NA; CDR3 DNA: TGTGCCATCCTGCTCCGGGACACCTCCTACGAGCAGTACTTC; CDR3 protein: CAILLRDTSYEQYF
V gene: TRBV5-1; clone size: NA; J gene: TRBJ1-2; D gene: TRBD1; CDR3 DNA: TGCGCCAGCAGCCTCACACCCGACAGGGGCGAGGGCTACACCTTC; CDR3 protein: CASSLTPDRGEGYTF
V gene: TRBV15; clone size: once; J gene: TRBJ2-7; D gene: NA; CDR3 DNA: TGTGCCACCAGCAGAGAAATCAACCCGGCGGGCGAGCAGTACTTC; CDR3 protein: CATSREINPAGEQYF
V gene: TRBV30; clone size: NA; J gene: TRBJ1-2; D gene: NA; CDR3 DNA: TGTGCCTGGAGTGATAAATCGGGGGGGAACAACTATGGCTACACCTTC; CDR3 protein: CAWSDKSGGNNYGYTF
V gene: TRBV7-2; clone size: NA; J gene: TRBJ2-2; D gene: TRBD2; CDR3 DNA: TGTGCCAGCAGCAAGACTTTAGCGGGGGGCCCCGGGGAGCTGTTTTTT; CDR3 protein: CASSKTLAGGPGELFF
V gene: TRBV29-1; clone size: once; J gene: TRBJ2-1; D gene: TRBD2; CDR3 DNA: TGCAGCGTGGGTGGCCCTCTGACTAGCGGGGGGCAGGATGAGCAGTTCTTC; CDR3 protein: CSVGGPLTSGGQDEQFF
V gene: TRBV5-5; clone size: NA; J gene: TRBJ2-2; D gene: NA; CDR3 DNA: TGTGCCAGCAGCTTGAGGGCGTTGCTGCGGGGCACCGGGGAGCTGTTTTTT; CDR3 protein: CASSLRALLRGTGELFF
V gene: TRBV7-3; clone size: NA; J gene: TRBJ2-3; D gene: TRBD2; CDR3 DNA: TGTGCCAGCAGCTTAGCGGGAGGACGGGATACGCAGTATTTT; CDR3 protein: CASSLAGGRDTQYF
V gene: TRBV5-6; clone size: NA; J gene: TRBJ1-1; D gene: NA; CDR3 DNA: TGTGCCAGCAGCTTGTTACCAGGGTCGGTCGAAGCTTTCTTT; CDR3 protein: CASSLLPGSVEAFF
V gene: TRBV30; clone size: NA; J gene: TRBJ2-2; D gene: NA; CDR3 DNA: TGTGCCTGGAGTATTGACTCCGTTTCGAACACCGGGGAGCTGTTTTTT; CDR3 protein: CAWSIDSVSNTGELFF
V gene: TRBV2; clone size: NA; J gene: TRBJ1-6; D gene: TRBD1; CDR3 DNA: TGTGCCAGCAGACGGGACAGGCTAGATAATTCACCCCTCCACTTT; CDR3 protein: CASRRDRLDNSPLHF
V gene: TRBV4-1; clone size: NA; J gene: TRBJ2-7; D gene: NA; CDR3 DNA: TGCGCCAGCAGCCAATTGGTCAGTGACCCGGGGCAGTACTTC; CDR3 protein: CASSQLVSDPGQYF
V gene: TRBV6-5; clone size: NA; J gene: TRBJ2-3; D gene: TRBD2; CDR3 DNA: TGTGCCACCACCGGACTAGCGGGAGAGACAGATACGCAGTATTTT; CDR3 protein: CATTGLAGETDTQYF
V gene: TRBV5-5; clone size: NA; J gene: TRBJ2-3; D gene: TRBD2; CDR3 DNA: TGTGCCAGCAGCCGGGGGGAGGGGCTGGGCACAGATACGCAGTATTTT; CDR3 protein: CASSRGEGLGTDTQYF
V gene: TRBV6-5; clone size: NA; J gene: TRBJ2-5; D gene: NA; CDR3 DNA: TGTGCCAGCAGTTACTTGGGCGAGGAGACCCAGTACTTC; CDR3 protein: CASSYLGEETQYF
V gene: TRBV28; clone size: NA; J gene: TRBJ2-7; D gene: TRBD2; CDR3 DNA: TGTGCCAGCAGTCCCCCCCGGACTAGCTTTGGCGAGCAGTACTTC; CDR3 protein: CASSPPRTSFGEQYF
V gene: TRBV6-1; clone size: NA; J gene: TRBJ1-2; D gene: TRBD1; CDR3 DNA: TGTGCCAGCAGTGCCCGGGGACAGGGATTTAACTATGGCTACACCTTC; CDR3 protein: CASSARGQGFNYGYTF
V gene: TRBV15; clone size: once; J gene: TRBJ2-1; D gene: NA; CDR3 DNA: TGTGCCACCAGCAGAGACCTTCTGGACAGCCCCGGTGAGCAGTTCTTC; CDR3 protein: CATSRDLLDSPGEQFF
V gene: TRBV6-5; clone size: NA; J gene: TRBJ1-2; D gene: TRBD1; CDR3 DNA: TGTGCCAGCAGCTGGTCGACAGGGGATGGGATAGGCTACACCTTC; CDR3 protein: CASSWSTGDGIGYTF
V gene: TRBV16; clone size: NA; J gene: TRBJ1-5; D gene: NA; CDR3 DNA: TGTGCCAGCAGCCAATTGGAGGATCACTACTACCAGCCCCAGCATTTT; CDR3 protein: CASSQLEDHYYQPQHF
V gene: TRBV7-2; clone size: NA; J gene: TRBJ2-1; D gene: TRBD2; CDR3 DNA: TGTGCCAGCAGCTTAGCGACTAGCGGGGGGAATGAGCAGTTCTTC; CDR3 protein: CASSLATSGGNEQFF
V gene: TRBV11-2; clone size: NA; J gene: TRBJ1-2; D gene: NA; CDR3 DNA: TGTGCCAGCAGCTTAGATTGGGCAGACTATGGCTACACCTTC; CDR3 protein: CASSLDWADYGYTF
V gene: TRBV10-2; clone size: few; J gene: TRBJ1-1; D gene: TRBD1; CDR3 DNA: TGCGCCAGCCGAAGGACAGGGAACACTGAAGCTTTCTTT; CDR3 protein: CASRRTGNTEAFF
V gene: TRBV2; clone size: NA; J gene: TRBJ2-3; D gene: NA; CDR3 DNA: TGTGCCAGCAGTTCTCTTGGGTGGGAGACAGGAAGCACAGATACGCAGTATTTT; CDR3 protein: CASSSLGWETGSTDTQYF
V gene: TRBV5-1; clone size: NA; J gene: TRBJ1-2; D gene: TRBD1; CDR3 DNA: TGCGCCAGCAGCACCAAGACAGGGGTTAACTATGGCTACACCTTC; CDR3 protein: CASSTKTGVNYGYTF
V gene: TRBV13; clone size: NA; J gene: TRBJ2-7; D gene: TRBD2; CDR3 DNA: TGTGCCAGCAGCTCCCGTAGCGGGAGCTCCTACGAGCAGTACTTC; CDR3 protein: CASSSRSGSSYEQYF
V gene: TRBV30; clone size: NA; J gene: TRBJ1-1; D gene: NA; CDR3 DNA: TGTGCCTGGAGCGACGGGGGAGGGACTGAAGCTTTCTTT; CDR3 protein: CAWSDGGGTEAFF
V gene: TRBV6-6; clone size: once; J gene: TRBJ1-2; D gene: NA; CDR3 DNA: TGTGCCAGCAGTTATGAAACAGCTGTTGATTATGGCTACACCTTC; CDR3 protein: CASSYETAVDYGYTF
V gene: TRBV4-1; clone size: NA; J gene: TRBJ1-3; D gene: NA; CDR3 DNA: TGCGCCAGCAGCCGTGGGGCTACAGATCTCTCTGGAAACACCATATATTTT; CDR3 protein: CASSRGATDLSGNTIYF
V gene: TRBV28; clone size: NA; J gene: TRBJ2-3; D gene: TRBD2; CDR3 DNA: TGTGCCAGCACCCCGATCAGACCGTGGACTAGCGGAATCCTAGATACGCAGTATTTT; CDR3 protein: CASTPIRPWTSGILDTQYF
V gene: TRBV4-1; clone size: NA; J gene: TRBJ2-7; D gene: NA; CDR3 DNA: TGCGCCAGCAGCCAAGTCGGAGGGGACCCAACCTACGAGCAGTACTTC; CDR3 protein: CASSQVGGDPTYEQYF
V gene: TRBV19; clone size: NA; J gene: TRBJ2-3; D gene: NA; CDR3 DNA: TGTGCCAGTAGTATAGATGCCCCCGGTCCCACAGATACGCAGTATTTT; CDR3 protein: CASSIDAPGPTDTQYF
V gene: TRBV5-1; clone size: NA; J gene: TRBJ1-1; D gene: NA; CDR3 DNA: TGCGCCAGCAGCTACGATTGGGGAGGAACTGAAGCTTTCTTT; CDR3 protein: CASSYDWGGTEAFF
V gene: TRBV6-5; clone size: few; J gene: TRBJ1-5; D gene: NA; CDR3 DNA: TGTGCCAGCAGTCGTGTGACAGGTAGCAATCAGCCCCAGCATTTT; CDR3 protein: CASSRVTGSNQPQHF
V gene: TRBV9; clone size: NA; J gene: TRBJ1-4; D gene: TRBD1; CDR3 DNA: TGTGCCAGCAGCCCACGGGACAGGGATCGTGAAAAACTGTTTTTT; CDR3 protein: CASSPRDRDREKLFF
V gene: TRBV3-1/TRBV3-2; clone size: NA; J gene: TRBJ2-5; D gene: TRBD2; CDR3 DNA: TGTGCCAGCAGCCTTGGGACTAGCGGGACTCAAGAGACCCAGTACTTC; CDR3 protein: CASSLGTSGTQETQYF
V gene: TRBV28; clone size: NA; J gene: TRBJ2-7; D gene: NA; CDR3 DNA: TGTGCCAGCAGTTCACAGAAGGGACTTGCCTACGAGCAGTACTTC; CDR3 protein: CASSSQKGLAYEQYF
V gene: TRBV28; clone size: NA; J gene: TRBJ2-7; D gene: TRBD1; CDR3 DNA: TGTGCCAGCAGTACCCCATTGAGTGGGACAGGGGTTCCCTACGAGCAGTACTTC; CDR3 protein: CASSTPLSGTGVPYEQYF